This TCR beta chain comes out of a study of CD8 T cells in ankylosing spondylitis. Study-wide results and caveats: Disease-linked clones were found to be CD8+ and relatively rare in peripheral blood.

Germline assignment: CDR1 LNHNV and CDR2 YYDKDF (reference sequence). The CDR3 is 15 amino acids. V lost 5 bases and J 6 bases, leaving 18 bases between the germline ends. This clonotype was detected a few times. No antigen is known for it. One entry per CDR3 protein results from TCRdb running MiXCR on the 5' RACE reads. In the table there are 250,000 to 350,000 distinct CDR3 sequences, less than 25% of which are singletons. The TCR originated in a female donor with ankylosing spondylitis or in good health (not recorded which). Sequencing was performed on blood, either unsorted or a sorted T cell fraction (not recorded which). This chain uses TRBV15 with TRBJ2-3; D call uncertain. The DNA for the CDR3 is TGTGCCACCAGCGGCTCGGTAGACGGGTTGGATACGCAGTATTTT. It specifies CATSGSVDGLDTQYF.